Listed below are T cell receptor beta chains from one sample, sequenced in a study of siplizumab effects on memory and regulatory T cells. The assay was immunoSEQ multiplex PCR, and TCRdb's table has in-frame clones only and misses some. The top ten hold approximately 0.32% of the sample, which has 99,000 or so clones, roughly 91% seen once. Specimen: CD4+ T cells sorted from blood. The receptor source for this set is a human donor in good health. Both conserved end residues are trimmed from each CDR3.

CDR3: ASSLALNTGELF; V: TRBV5-6; J: TRBJ2-2
CDR3: ASSAAGFQETQY; V: TRBV9; J: TRBJ2-5
CDR3: ATRGGSVYNEQF; V: TRBV15; J: TRBJ2-1
CDR3: ASSTGTANTEAF; V: TRBV7-9; J: TRBJ1-1
CDR3: ASSSHQGLGELF; V: TRBV5-4; J: TRBJ2-2
CDR3: ASRISQETQY; V: TRBV2; J: TRBJ2-5
CDR3: AWAPGGPRETQY; V: TRBV30; J: TRBJ2-5
CDR3: ASSPGRAANIYNEQF; V: TRBV11-3; J: TRBJ2-1
CDR3: ASSEGDRGKETQY; V: TRBV25-1; J: TRBJ2-5
CDR3: ASSLQGAWGYT; V: TRBV6-5; J: TRBJ1-2
CDR3: ASRLQGYEQY; V: TRBV2; J: TRBJ2-7
CDR3: ASSQTSGKETQY; V: TRBV14; J: TRBJ2-5
CDR3: ASSYGSGGTLTQY; V: TRBV6-6; J: TRBJ2-5
CDR3: ASSPEGLAGVGDTQY; V: TRBV5-1; J: TRBJ2-3
CDR3: ATRGLAGGGEQY; V: TRBV10-3; J: TRBJ2-7
CDR3: ASSFYSGSSPHEQY; V: TRBV11-3; J: TRBJ2-7
CDR3: ASSYSRREDTQY; V: TRBV6-5; J: TRBJ2-3
CDR3: ASSLASGGYEQY; V: TRBV5-1; J: TRBJ2-7
CDR3: ASKSYRLAVTDTQY; V: TRBV5-6; J: TRBJ2-3
CDR3: AWAGLGETQY; V: TRBV30; J: TRBJ2-5
CDR3: ASSRGLDGEGYT; V: TRBV5-1; J: TRBJ1-2
CDR3: ASSPRGTGAGGELF; V: TRBV4-3; J: TRBJ2-2
CDR3: ASRTSGSGNEQF; V: TRBV6-5; J: TRBJ2-1
CDR3: ASSLEFGYEQY; V: TRBV11-3; J: TRBJ2-7
CDR3: ASSTQAGGVGELF; V: TRBV5-4; J: TRBJ2-2
CDR3: ASSLGGTDNSPLH; V: TRBV7-9; J: TRBJ1-6
CDR3: ASSLGGYAGELF; V: TRBV7-2; J: TRBJ2-2
CDR3: ASSVDSNTEAF; V: TRBV9; J: TRBJ1-1
CDR3: AWSPFGTGTEPQH; V: TRBV30; J: TRBJ1-5
CDR3: AVSDERRGVPNSISGSYNEQF; V: TRBV19; J: TRBJ2-1
CDR3: SAEPGVAQY; V: TRBV20-1; J: TRBJ2-5
CDR3: ASSLDHGGFGEQF; V: TRBV28; J: TRBJ2-1
CDR3: ASSYSETGRAGYT; V: TRBV6-6; J: TRBJ1-2
CDR3: ASSLMVGQGASGELF; V: TRBV11-1; J: TRBJ2-2
CDR3: ASGGQVNQPQH; V: TRBV6-1; J: TRBJ1-5